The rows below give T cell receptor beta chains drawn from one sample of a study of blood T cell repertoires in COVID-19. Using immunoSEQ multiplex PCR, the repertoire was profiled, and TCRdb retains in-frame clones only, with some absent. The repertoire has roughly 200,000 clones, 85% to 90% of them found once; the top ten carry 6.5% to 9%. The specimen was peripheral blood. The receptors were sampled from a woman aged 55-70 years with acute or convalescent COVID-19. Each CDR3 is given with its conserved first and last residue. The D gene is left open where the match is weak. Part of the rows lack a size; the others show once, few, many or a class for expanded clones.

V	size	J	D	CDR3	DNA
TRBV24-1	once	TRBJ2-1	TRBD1	CATSDRNTGGNNEQFF	TGTGCCACCAGTGATCGGAATACAGGGGGCAACAATGAGCAGTTCTTC
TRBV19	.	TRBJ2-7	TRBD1	CASSITAGGLPNLDEQYF	TGTGCCAGTAGTATTACGGCAGGGGGCTTACCCAACCTAGACGAGCAGTACTTC
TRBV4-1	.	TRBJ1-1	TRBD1	CASSQGRAGGQAFF	TGCGCCAGCAGCCAAGGCAGGGCAGGGGGACAAGCTTTCTTT
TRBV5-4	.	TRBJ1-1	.	CASSFFLGGGTEAFF	TGTGCCAGCAGCTTTTTTTTGGGGGGTGGAACTGAAGCTTTCTTT
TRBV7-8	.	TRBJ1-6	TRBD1	CASSWGTDQNSPLHF	TGTGCCAGCAGCTGGGGGACAGACCAAAATTCACCCCTCCACTTT
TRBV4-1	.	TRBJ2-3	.	CASSPASLRQPTDTQYF	TGCGCCAGCAGCCCCGCCAGTCTACGACAACCCACAGATACGCAGTATTTT
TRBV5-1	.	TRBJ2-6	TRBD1	CARRGGQGTGANVLTF	TGCGCCCGCAGGGGGGGACAGGGTACTGGGGCCAACGTCCTGACTTTC
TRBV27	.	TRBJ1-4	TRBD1	CASSLTWTGGREKLFF	TGTGCCAGCAGTCTCACGTGGACAGGGGGCCGGGAAAAACTGTTTTTT
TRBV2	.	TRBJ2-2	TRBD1	CASKDRGLNIGELFF	TGTGCCAGCAAAGACAGGGGGCTAAATATCGGGGAGCTGTTTTTT
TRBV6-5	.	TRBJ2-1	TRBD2	CASSNIAGRYNEQFF	TGTGCCAGCAGTAATATAGCGGGACGCTACAATGAGCAGTTCTTC
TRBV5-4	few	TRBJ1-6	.	CASSLDRYNSPLHF	TGTGCCAGCAGCTTGGACAGATATAATTCACCCCTCCACTTT
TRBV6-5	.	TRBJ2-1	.	CASSYYTSNEQFF	TGTGCCAGCAGTTACTATACCAGTAATGAGCAGTTCTTC
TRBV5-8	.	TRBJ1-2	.	CASSLRQSNYGYTF	TGTGCCAGCAGCTTGAGACAGTCGAACTATGGCTACACCTTC
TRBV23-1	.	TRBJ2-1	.	CASSQWPSRFRYEQFF	TGCGCCAGCAGTCAATGGCCTAGCCGATTTAGGTACGAGCAGTTCTTC
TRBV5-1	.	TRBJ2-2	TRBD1	CASSERTGYGELFF	TGCGCCAGCAGCGAACGGACAGGGTACGGGGAGCTGTTTTTT
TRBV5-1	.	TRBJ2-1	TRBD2	CASSLEAASGSEQFF	TGCGCCAGCAGCTTGGAAGCGGCTAGCGGGAGTGAGCAGTTCTTC
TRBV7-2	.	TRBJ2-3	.	CASSLAIATDTQYF	TGTGCCAGCAGCTTAGCGATAGCAACAGATACGCAGTATTTT
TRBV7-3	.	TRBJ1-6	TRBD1	CASSLLSGGGSPLHF	TGTGCCAGCAGCTTACTATCAGGGGGAGGTTCACCCCTCCACTTT
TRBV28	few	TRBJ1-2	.	CASSLGGLDYGYTF	TGTGCCAGCAGTTTAGGTGGACTGGACTATGGCTACACCTTC
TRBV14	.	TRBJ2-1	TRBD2	CASSPLAAWDSYNEQFF	TGTGCCAGCAGTCCTCTAGCGGCCTGGGACTCCTACAATGAGCAGTTCTTC
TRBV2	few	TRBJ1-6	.	CASSADQVRSPLHF	TGTGCCAGCAGTGCCGACCAGGTCCGTTCACCCCTCCACTTT
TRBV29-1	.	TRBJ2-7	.	CSVAVAGYEQYF	TGCAGCGTTGCGGTGGCAGGCTACGAGCAGTACTTC
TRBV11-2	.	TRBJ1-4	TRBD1	CASSVDRGDSEKLFF	TGTGCCAGCAGCGTAGACAGGGGGGATAGTGAAAAACTGTTTTTT
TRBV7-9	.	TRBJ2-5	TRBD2	CASSLAQLADRETQYF	TGTGCCAGCAGCTTAGCACAGCTAGCGGACCGGGAGACCCAGTACTTC
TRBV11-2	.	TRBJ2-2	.	CASSSPQGTGELFF	TGTGCCAGCAGCTCACCCCAGGGGACCGGGGAGCTGTTTTTT
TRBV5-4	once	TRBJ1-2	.	CASSSLTGIYGYTF	TGTGCCAGCAGCTCATTAACAGGGATCTATGGCTACACCTTC
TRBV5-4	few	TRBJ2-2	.	CASSLAGRTSSGELFF	TGTGCCAGCAGCTTGGCCGGGCGGACTTCCTCCGGGGAGCTGTTTTTT
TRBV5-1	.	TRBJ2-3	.	CASSLAAAGTDTQYF	TGCGCCAGCAGCTTGGCCGCGGCGGGCACAGATACGCAGTATTTT
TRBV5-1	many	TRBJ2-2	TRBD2	CASSPPRTSTGELFF	TGCGCCAGCAGCCCCCCCCGGACTAGCACCGGGGAGCTGTTTTTT
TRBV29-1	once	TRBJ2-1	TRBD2	CSVAYSGSLGNEQFF	TGCAGCGTTGCGTATAGCGGGAGTCTGGGGAATGAGCAGTTCTTC
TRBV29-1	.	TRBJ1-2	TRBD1	CSVGTGVGYGYTF	TGCAGCGTTGGTACAGGGGTTGGCTATGGCTACACCTTC
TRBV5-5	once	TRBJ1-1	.	CASSVTSSATEAFF	TGTGCCAGCAGCGTGACATCTTCCGCCACTGAAGCTTTCTTT
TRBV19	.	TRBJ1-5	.	CASSQLRTGWESNQPQHF	TGTGCCAGTAGCCAACTCCGTACAGGGTGGGAAAGCAATCAGCCCCAGCATTTT
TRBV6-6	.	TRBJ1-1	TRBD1	CASSATGGAQAFF	TGTGCCAGCAGTGCGACAGGGGGCGCCCAGGCTTTCTTT
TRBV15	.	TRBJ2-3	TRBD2	CATSRGEGLAGGTDTQYF	TGTGCCACCAGCAGAGGTGAGGGACTAGCGGGAGGAACAGATACGCAGTATTTT
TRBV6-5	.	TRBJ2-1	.	CASSPRRAGEQFF	TGTGCCAGCAGCCCGAGGAGGGCCGGTGAGCAGTTCTTC
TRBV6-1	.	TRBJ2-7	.	CASSEWATDTYEQYF	TGTGCCAGCAGTGAATGGGCGACAGACACCTACGAGCAGTACTTC
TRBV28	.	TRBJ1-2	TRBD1	CASLRDRNYGYTF	TGTGCCAGCCTCCGGGACAGGAACTATGGCTACACCTTC
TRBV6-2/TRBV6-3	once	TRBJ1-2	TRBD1	CASSRGQGYGYTF	TGTGCCAGCAGCAGGGGACAGGGATATGGCTACACCTTC
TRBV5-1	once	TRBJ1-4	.	CASSGSQGWNEKLFF	TGCGCCAGCAGCGGATCACAGGGCTGGAATGAAAAACTGTTTTTT
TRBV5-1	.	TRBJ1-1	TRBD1	CASSGGEVWGEAFF	TGCGCCAGCTCAGGGGGCGAGGTGTGGGGTGAAGCTTTCTTT
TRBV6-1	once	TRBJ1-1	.	CASSETQGGEAFF	TGTGCCAGCAGTGAAACGCAGGGAGGGGAAGCTTTCTTT
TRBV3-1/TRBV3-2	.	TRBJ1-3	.	CASSQTSSGGNTIYF	TGTGCCAGCAGCCAAACATCAAGTGGTGGAAACACCATATATTTT
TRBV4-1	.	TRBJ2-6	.	CASSQTGSGANVLTF	TGCGCCAGCAGCCAAACAGGCTCCGGGGCCAACGTCCTGACTTTC
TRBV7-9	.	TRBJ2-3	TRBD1	CASSLGDRELDTQYF	TGTGCCAGCAGCTTAGGGGACAGGGAACTAGATACGCAGTATTTT
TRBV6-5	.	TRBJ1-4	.	CASNSGLWEKLFF	TGTGCCAGCAATTCAGGGTTGTGGGAAAAACTGTTTTTT
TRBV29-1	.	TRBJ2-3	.	CSVNRGSTDTQYF	TGCAGCGTCAACCGGGGTAGCACAGATACGCAGTATTTT
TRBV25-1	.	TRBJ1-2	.	CASSALGGENGYTF	TGTGCCAGCAGTGCCCTCGGGGGGGAAAATGGCTACACCTTC